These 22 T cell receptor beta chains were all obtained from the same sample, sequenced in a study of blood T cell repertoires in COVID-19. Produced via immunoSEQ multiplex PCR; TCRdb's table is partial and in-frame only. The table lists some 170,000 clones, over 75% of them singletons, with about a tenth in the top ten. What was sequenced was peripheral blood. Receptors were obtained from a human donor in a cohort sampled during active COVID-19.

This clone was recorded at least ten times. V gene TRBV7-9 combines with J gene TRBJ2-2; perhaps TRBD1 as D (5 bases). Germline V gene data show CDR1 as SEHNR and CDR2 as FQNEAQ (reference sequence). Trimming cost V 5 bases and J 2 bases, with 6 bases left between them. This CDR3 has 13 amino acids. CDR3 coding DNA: TGTGCCAGCAGCGGACAAAACACCGGGGAGCTGTTTTTT. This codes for CASSGQNTGELFF. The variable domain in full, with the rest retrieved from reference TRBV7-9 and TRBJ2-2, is DTGVSQNPRHKITKRGQNVTFRCDPISEHNRLYWYRQTLGQGPEFLTYFQNEAQLEKSRLLSDRFSAERPKGSFSTLEIQRTEQGDSAMYLCASSGQNTGELFFGEGSRLTVL.

For the CDR3, the DNA is TGTGCCAGCAGTGAATCAGGAGGTTACCAGCCCCAGCATTTT. It is translated as CASSESGGYQPQHF. The rearrangement links TRBV25-1 to TRBJ1-5; unclear D gene. This CDR3 spans 14 amino acids. Germline values: CDR1 MGHDK, CDR2 SYGVNS. Trimming pared 1 base from V and 7 bases from J, leaving 11 bases between.

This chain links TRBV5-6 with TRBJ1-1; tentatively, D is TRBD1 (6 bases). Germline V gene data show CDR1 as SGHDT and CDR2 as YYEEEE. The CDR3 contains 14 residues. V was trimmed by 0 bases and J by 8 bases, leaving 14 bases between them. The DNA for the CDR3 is TGTGCCAGCAGCTTGGCCACAGGGCGAACGGAAGCTTTCTTT. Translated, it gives CASSLATGRTEAFF.

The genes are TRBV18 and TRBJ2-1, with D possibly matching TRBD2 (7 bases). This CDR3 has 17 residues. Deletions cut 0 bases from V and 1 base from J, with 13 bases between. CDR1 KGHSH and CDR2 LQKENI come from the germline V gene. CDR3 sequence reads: CASSPPRGRDSYNEQFF. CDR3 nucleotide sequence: TGTGCCAGCTCACCACCGAGGGGGAGGGATTCCTACAATGAGCAGTTCTTC.

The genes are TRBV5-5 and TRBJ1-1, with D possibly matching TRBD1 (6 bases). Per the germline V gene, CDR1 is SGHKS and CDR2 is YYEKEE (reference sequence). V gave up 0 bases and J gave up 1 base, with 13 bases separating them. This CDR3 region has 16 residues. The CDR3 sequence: CASSLGIDRPNTEAFF. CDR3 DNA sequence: TGTGCCAGCAGCTTGGGGATCGACAGGCCGAACACTGAAGCTTTCTTT.

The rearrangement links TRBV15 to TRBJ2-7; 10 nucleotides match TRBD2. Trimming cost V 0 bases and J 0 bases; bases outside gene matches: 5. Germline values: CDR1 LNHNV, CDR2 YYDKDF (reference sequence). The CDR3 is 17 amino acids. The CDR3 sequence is CATSRDYGTSASYEQYF. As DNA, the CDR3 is TGTGCCACCAGCAGAGACTACGGGACTAGCGCCTCCTACGAGCAGTACTTC.

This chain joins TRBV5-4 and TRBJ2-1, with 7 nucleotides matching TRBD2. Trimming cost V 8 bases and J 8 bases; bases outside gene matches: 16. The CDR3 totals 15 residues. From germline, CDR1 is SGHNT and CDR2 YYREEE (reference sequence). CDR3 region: CASSVEGGPMDEQFF. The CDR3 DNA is TGTGCCAGTTCGGTCGAGGGAGGGCCAATGGATGAGCAGTTCTTC.

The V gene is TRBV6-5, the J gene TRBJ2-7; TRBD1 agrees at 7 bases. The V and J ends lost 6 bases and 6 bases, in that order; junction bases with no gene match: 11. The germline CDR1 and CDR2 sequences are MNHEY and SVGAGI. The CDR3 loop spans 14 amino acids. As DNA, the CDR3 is TGTGCCAGCAGCGCCATGACAGGGCCTAGCGAGCAGTACTTC. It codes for CASSAMTGPSEQYF.

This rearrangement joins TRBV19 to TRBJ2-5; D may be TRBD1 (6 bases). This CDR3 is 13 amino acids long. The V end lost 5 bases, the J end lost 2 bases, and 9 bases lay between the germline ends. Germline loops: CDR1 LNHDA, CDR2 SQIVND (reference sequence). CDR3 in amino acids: CASSSTGQETQYF. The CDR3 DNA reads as TGTGCCAGTAGTTCGACAGGTCAAGAGACCCAGTACTTC. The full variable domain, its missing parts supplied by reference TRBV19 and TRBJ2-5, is DGGITQSPKYLFRKEGQNVTLSCEQNLNHDAMYWYRQDPGQGLRLIYYSQIVNDFQKGDIAEGYSVSREKKESFPLTVTSAQKNPTAFYLCASSSTGQETQYFGPGTRLLVL.

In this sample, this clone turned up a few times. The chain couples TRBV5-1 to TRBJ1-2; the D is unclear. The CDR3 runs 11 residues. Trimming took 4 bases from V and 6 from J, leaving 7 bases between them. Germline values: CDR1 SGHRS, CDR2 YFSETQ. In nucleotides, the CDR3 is TGCGCCAGCAGCGACTTCGATGGCTACACCTTC. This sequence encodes CASSDFDGYTF.

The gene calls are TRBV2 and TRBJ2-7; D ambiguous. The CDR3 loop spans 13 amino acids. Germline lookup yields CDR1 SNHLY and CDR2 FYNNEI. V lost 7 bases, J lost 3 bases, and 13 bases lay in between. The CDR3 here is CASTRSANYEQYF. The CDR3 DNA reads TGTGCCAGCACCCGATCAGCGAACTACGAGCAGTACTTC.

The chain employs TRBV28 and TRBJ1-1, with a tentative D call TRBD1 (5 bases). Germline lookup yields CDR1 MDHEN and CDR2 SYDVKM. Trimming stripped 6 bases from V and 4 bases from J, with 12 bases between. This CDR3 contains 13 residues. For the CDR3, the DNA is TGTGCCAGCAGCTCAATCGGGGGCACTGAAGCTTTCTTT. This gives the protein CASSSIGGTEAFF.

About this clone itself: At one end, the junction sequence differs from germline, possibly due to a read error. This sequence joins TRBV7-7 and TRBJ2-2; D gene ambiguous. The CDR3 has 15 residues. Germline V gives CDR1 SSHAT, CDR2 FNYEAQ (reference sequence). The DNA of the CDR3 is TGTGCTAGCAGCTTAAGATTGGCCCCCACCGGGGAGCTGTTTTTT. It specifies CASSLRLAPTGELFF.

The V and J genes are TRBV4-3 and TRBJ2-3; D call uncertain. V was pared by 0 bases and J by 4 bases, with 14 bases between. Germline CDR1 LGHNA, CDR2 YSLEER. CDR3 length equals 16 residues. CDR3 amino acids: CASSQDFRSTSDTQYF. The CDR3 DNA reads TGCGCCAGCAGCCAAGATTTTCGAAGTACTTCAGATACGCAGTATTTT.

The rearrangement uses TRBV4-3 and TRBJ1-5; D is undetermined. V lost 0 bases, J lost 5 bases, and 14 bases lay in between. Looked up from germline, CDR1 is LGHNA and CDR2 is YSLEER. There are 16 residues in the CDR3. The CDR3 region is CASSQDLQSLDQPQHF. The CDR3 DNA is TGCGCCAGCAGCCAAGATCTACAGAGTCTCGATCAGCCCCAGCATTTT.

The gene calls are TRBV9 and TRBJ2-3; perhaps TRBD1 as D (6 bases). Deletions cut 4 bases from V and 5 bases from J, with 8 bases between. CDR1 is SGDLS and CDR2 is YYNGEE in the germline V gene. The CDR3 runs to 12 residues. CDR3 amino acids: CASSPRGDTQYF. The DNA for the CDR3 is TGTGCCAGCAGCCCCAGGGGAGATACGCAGTATTTT.

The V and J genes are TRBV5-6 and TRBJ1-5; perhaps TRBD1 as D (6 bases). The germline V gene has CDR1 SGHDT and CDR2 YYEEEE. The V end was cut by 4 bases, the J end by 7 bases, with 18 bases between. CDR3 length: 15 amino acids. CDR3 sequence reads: CASSPGGGQRQPQHF. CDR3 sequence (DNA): TGTGCCAGCAGCCCAGGTGGAGGACAGAGGCAGCCCCAGCATTTT.

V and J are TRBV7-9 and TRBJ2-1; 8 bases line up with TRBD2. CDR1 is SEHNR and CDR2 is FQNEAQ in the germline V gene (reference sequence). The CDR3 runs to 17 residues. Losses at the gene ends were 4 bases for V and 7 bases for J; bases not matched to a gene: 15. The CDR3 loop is CASSSLGKAGVINEQFF. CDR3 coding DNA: TGTGCCAGCAGCTCCCTAGGGAAAGCGGGAGTGATAAATGAGCAGTTCTTC.

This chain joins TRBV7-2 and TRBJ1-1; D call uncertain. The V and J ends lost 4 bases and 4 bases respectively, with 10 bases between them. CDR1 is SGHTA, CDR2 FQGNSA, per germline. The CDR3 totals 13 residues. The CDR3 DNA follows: TGTGCCAGCAGCTCCTCACACGCCACTGAAGCTTTCTTT. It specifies CASSSSHATEAFF.

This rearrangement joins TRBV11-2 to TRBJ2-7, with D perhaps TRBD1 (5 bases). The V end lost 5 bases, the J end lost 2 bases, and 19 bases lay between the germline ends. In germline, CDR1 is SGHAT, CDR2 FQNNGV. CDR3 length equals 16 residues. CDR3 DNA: TGTGCCAGCAGCCCCCTCGACAGACGCCGAACCTACGAGCAGTACTTC. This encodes CASSPLDRRRTYEQYF.

In DNA, the CDR3 is TGTGCCAGCAGTTACCAGTTACACTATGGCTACACCTTC. This encodes CASSYQLHYGYTF. The genes are TRBV6-2 or TRBV6-3 and TRBJ1-2; D ambiguous. V lost 2 bases, J lost 3 bases, and 7 bases lay in between. Germline CDR1 reads MNHEY; CDR2 reads SVGEGT. CDR3 length: 13 amino acids.

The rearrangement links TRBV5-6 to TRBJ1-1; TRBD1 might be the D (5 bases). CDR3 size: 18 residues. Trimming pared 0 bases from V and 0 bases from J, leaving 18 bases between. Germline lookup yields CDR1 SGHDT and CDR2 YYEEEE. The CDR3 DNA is TGTGCCAGCAGCTTGGGGGACGAAAAAGGGAGGATGAACACTGAAGCTTTCTTT. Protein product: CASSLGDEKGRMNTEAFF.